This passage covers 2 T cell receptor beta chains from one sample sequenced in a study of blood T cell repertoires in COVID-19. Profiling relied on immunoSEQ multiplex PCR, and the TCRdb table lists in-frame clones only, not all of them. The data contain over 150,000 clones, about 90% of them singletons. Material for sequencing was PBMCs or T cells enriched from blood (not recorded which). These receptors were taken from a woman in her 30s who had recovered from COVID-19.

The V and J genes are TRBV6-1 and TRBJ1-2, with 7 bases fitting TRBD1. CDR3 size: 15 residues. Germline CDR1 MNHNS, CDR2 SASEGT. V shed 3 bases, J shed 0 bases, and the junction held 4 bases outside the gene matches. In nucleotides, the CDR3 is TGTGCCAGCAGTGAGGACAGGCGAACTAACTATGGCTACACCTTC. Protein product: CASSEDRRTNYGYTF.

The chain links TRBV30 to TRBJ1-1; no clear D gene. This CDR3 has 13 residues. Germline loops: CDR1 GTSNPN, CDR2 SVGIG (reference sequence). V was cut by 3 bases and J by 4 bases, with 12 bases left in between. The CDR3, as DNA: TGTGCCTGGAGATCACATGCGGGCACTGAAGCTTTCTTT. Amino acid sequence: CAWRSHAGTEAFF.